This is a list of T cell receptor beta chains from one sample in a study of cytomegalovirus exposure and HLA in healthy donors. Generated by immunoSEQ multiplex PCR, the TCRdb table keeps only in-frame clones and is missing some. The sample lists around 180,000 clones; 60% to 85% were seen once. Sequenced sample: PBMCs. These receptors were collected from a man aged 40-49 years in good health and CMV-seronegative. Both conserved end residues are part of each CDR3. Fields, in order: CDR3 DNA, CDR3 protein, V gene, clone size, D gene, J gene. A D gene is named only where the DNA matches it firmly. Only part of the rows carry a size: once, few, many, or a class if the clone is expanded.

TGTGCCAGCAGCCCGGGACAGGACCGTTGGTACGAGCAGTACTTC	CASSPGQDRWYEQYF	TRBV7-7	NA	TRBD1	TRBJ2-7
TGCGCCAGCAGCCAAGTTGGCGGACTATCCACTGAAGCTTTCTTT	CASSQVGGLSTEAFF	TRBV4-1	NA	NA	TRBJ1-1
TGTGCCAGCAGCCAACCCGGGACAGGGACCCTCAATGAGCAGTTCTTC	CASSQPGTGTLNEQFF	TRBV14	NA	TRBD1	TRBJ2-1
TGTGCCAGCAGTGAAGGCAGGGTGATTGCCACTGAAGCTTTCTTT	CASSEGRVIATEAFF	TRBV6-1	NA	NA	TRBJ1-1
TGTGCCAGCAGCTTAGTTGTTGGCGGGGGGAAAGATACGCAGTATTTT	CASSLVVGGGKDTQYF	TRBV7-2	NA	TRBD2	TRBJ2-3
TGTGCCAGCAGCTTAGCGGGCTTAGGGGCGCCGGGGGCCAACGTCCTGACTTTC	CASSLAGLGAPGANVLTF	TRBV7-8	NA	NA	TRBJ2-6
TGTGCCAGCTCATCATCCCAGACAAGGGAGACCCAGTACTTC	CASSSSQTRETQYF	TRBV18	NA	NA	TRBJ2-5
TGCGCCAGCAGCCAAGTTGGAGCGTCCTTAACGAATGAGCAGTTCTTC	CASSQVGASLTNEQFF	TRBV4-3	NA	NA	TRBJ2-1
TGTGCCAGCAGTTATTGGAGGGAGGCGGATACGCAGTATTTT	CASSYWREADTQYF	TRBV6-5	NA	NA	TRBJ2-3
TGCAGCGTTGAGGGTAGGGGCGGAGCCTACAATGAGCAGTTCTTC	CSVEGRGGAYNEQFF	TRBV29-1	NA	NA	TRBJ2-1
TGTGCCAGTGTGGCCGGGACTAGCCCCTACGAGCAGTACTTC	CASVAGTSPYEQYF	TRBV19	once	TRBD2	TRBJ2-7
TGTGCCATCAGTGATGTCGGGAGGGGCTTCAATCAGCCCCAGCATTTT	CAISDVGRGFNQPQHF	TRBV10-3	NA	NA	TRBJ1-5
TGTGCCAGCAGTAGAGTACAGGGGTCCGAGCAGTACTTC	CASSRVQGSEQYF	TRBV6-5	NA	TRBD1	TRBJ2-7
TGTGCCAGCGGGACAGGGGGCGAAGCTTTCTTT	CASGTGGEAFF	TRBV6-4	few	TRBD1	TRBJ1-1
TGCAGCGTTGAGGAGGACAGGGGCAATGAGCAGTTCTTC	CSVEEDRGNEQFF	TRBV29-1	NA	TRBD1	TRBJ2-1
TGTGCCAGCAGTGGCCAGGGGGCTGGTGAAAAACTGTTTTTT	CASSGQGAGEKLFF	TRBV2	NA	TRBD1	TRBJ1-4
TGTGCCAGCAGCGCCCTGGGTACAGCTTATACCTACGAGCAGTACTTC	CASSALGTAYTYEQYF	TRBV11-3	NA	NA	TRBJ2-7
TGTGCCTGGTCGTGGGGGGGTGGGACCGGGGAGCTGTTTTTT	CAWSWGGGTGELFF	TRBV30	once	TRBD2	TRBJ2-2
TGTGCCAGCAGCCGCCACTCGGGATCCACCGGGGAGCTGTTTTTT	CASSRHSGSTGELFF	TRBV7-9	NA	NA	TRBJ2-2
TGCAGCGCAGGGACAGGGTTCAATGAGCAGTTCTTC	CSAGTGFNEQFF	TRBV29-1	NA	TRBD1	TRBJ2-1
TGTGCCAGCAGCGTCTCCGGGACTAGCAGCGCAGATACGCAGTATTTT	CASSVSGTSSADTQYF	TRBV11-2	NA	TRBD2	TRBJ2-3
TGTGCCAGCAGCAAAGAGACCTCCACCCACGACGTGACAGGGGAGAACCAGCCCCAGCATTTT	CASSKETSTHDVTGENQPQHF	TRBV21-1	NA	NA	TRBJ1-5
TGTGCCAGCAGCCCCCGGTTAATAGCGGACCTCGGGGTGCAGTTCTTC	CASSPRLIADLGVQFF	TRBV7-9	NA	NA	TRBJ2-1
TGTGCCAGCAGCCCGAATCCGGGCACCGGGGAGCTGTTTTTT	CASSPNPGTGELFF	TRBV7-7	NA	NA	TRBJ2-2
TGCGCCAGCAGCCCAGGACACGTCTCTGGAAACACCATATATTTT	CASSPGHVSGNTIYF	TRBV5-1	NA	NA	TRBJ1-3
TGCGCCAGCTCCCGGGAGGGGGCCACCTATGGCTACACCTTC	CASSREGATYGYTF	TRBV5-1	NA	TRBD1	TRBJ1-2
TGTGCCAGTAGTCGGGACAGGGGGGAGACCCAGTACTTC	CASSRDRGETQYF	TRBV19	NA	TRBD1	TRBJ2-5
TGTGCCAGCAGCGTAGAAGATGCTACCTACGAGCAGTACTTC	CASSVEDATYEQYF	TRBV9	few	NA	TRBJ2-7
TGTGCCAGCAGTCGTGACAGTTTCTATGGCTACACCTTC	CASSRDSFYGYTF	TRBV6-5	NA	NA	TRBJ1-2
TGCGCCAGCAGCGCGGACAGGGGGCATGGCTACACCTTC	CASSADRGHGYTF	TRBV5-1	NA	TRBD1	TRBJ1-2
TGTGCCAGCAGTTTACACAGGGGACGTGGAAACACCATATATTTT	CASSLHRGRGNTIYF	TRBV27	NA	TRBD1	TRBJ1-3
TGTGCCAGCAAGGGGTCTGGAAACACCATATATTTT	CASKGSGNTIYF	TRBV2	NA	NA	TRBJ1-3
TGTGCCAGCGGACCATTACGGGTTGGCGGGGGCCTTAGCACAGATACGCAGTATTTT	CASGPLRVGGGLSTDTQYF	TRBV27	NA	NA	TRBJ2-3
TGTGCCAGCAGCTTAGGGTTTCGAGCGGGAGGGGAGCAGTTCTTC	CASSLGFRAGGEQFF	TRBV11-3	once	TRBD2	TRBJ2-1
TGCAGCGTTGACATGGGGGCCGAGCAGTACTTC	CSVDMGAEQYF	TRBV29-1	NA	NA	TRBJ2-7
TGTGCCAGCAGCTGGGGCCCGACCCCGGAAAGCTCCTATAATTCACCCCTCCACTTT	CASSWGPTPESSYNSPLHF	TRBV5-4	once	NA	TRBJ1-6
TGTGCCAGCTCACCTAATACAGGGACACAAGAGACCCAGTACTTC	CASSPNTGTQETQYF	TRBV18	NA	NA	TRBJ2-5
TGTGCCAGCAGTGAACAGGGGACCGGGGAGCTGTTTTTT	CASSEQGTGELFF	TRBV2	NA	NA	TRBJ2-2
TGTGCCAGCAGCTTAGGGGCAGCTAACACCTACGAGCAGTACTTC	CASSLGAANTYEQYF	TRBV7-9	NA	NA	TRBJ2-7
TGTGCCAGCAGCCCGTCTTGGGGGGAGGGGAAACAGCCCCAGCATTTT	CASSPSWGEGKQPQHF	TRBV7-2	NA	NA	TRBJ1-5
TGTGCCAGCAGCTTAAAGACGGGACTTAACACCGGGGAGCTGTTTTTT	CASSLKTGLNTGELFF	TRBV5-6	once	NA	TRBJ2-2
TGCAGCGTCCCCTTGAACGCACAGGGGGCATTTAACTATGGCTACACCTTC	CSVPLNAQGAFNYGYTF	TRBV29-1	few	TRBD1	TRBJ1-2
TGCGCCAGCAGCTTCCAGGGTGCTGGAAACACCATATATTTT	CASSFQGAGNTIYF	TRBV5-1	NA	NA	TRBJ1-3
TGCGCCAGCAGCCAAGAGAGTTGGTCCTCTGAAGCTTTCTTT	CASSQESWSSEAFF	TRBV4-3	NA	NA	TRBJ1-1
TGCGCCAGCAGCTTGGGGGACAATCGCGGGGAGCTGTTTTTT	CASSLGDNRGELFF	TRBV5-1	NA	NA	TRBJ2-2
TGTGCCAGCACCCTAACGACTAGCGGCACCGTGGAGCAGTTCTTC	CASTLTTSGTVEQFF	TRBV7-2	NA	TRBD2	TRBJ2-1
TGTGCTAGTGGTTTGGGCCCGAGGGATGAGCAGTTCTTC	CASGLGPRDEQFF	TRBV12-5	NA	NA	TRBJ2-1
TGTGCCACCGGGGGTAGCGGGATCGGTGAGCAGTTCTTC	CATGGSGIGEQFF	TRBV10-3	once	TRBD2	TRBJ2-1
TGTGCCACCAGCAGAGAACTAGCGGGGTTAGAGACCCAGTACTTC	CATSRELAGLETQYF	TRBV15	once	TRBD2	TRBJ2-5